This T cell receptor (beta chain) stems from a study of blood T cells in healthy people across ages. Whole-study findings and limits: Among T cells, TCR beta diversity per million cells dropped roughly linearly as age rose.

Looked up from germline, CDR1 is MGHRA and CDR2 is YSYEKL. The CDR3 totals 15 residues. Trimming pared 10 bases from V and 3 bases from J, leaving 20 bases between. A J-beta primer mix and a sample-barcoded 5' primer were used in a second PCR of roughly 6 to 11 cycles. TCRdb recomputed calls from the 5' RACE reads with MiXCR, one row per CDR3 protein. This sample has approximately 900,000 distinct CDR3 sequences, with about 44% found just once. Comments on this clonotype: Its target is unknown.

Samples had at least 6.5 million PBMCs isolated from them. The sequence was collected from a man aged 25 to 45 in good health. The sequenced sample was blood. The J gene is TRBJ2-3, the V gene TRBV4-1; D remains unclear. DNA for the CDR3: TGCGCCACTCGTCCCTCGGACGCATTGACAGATACGCAGTATTTT. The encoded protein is CATRPSDALTDTQYF.